The entry below describes one T cell receptor beta chain. Its specificity is not known. The data derive from a study of OX40 agonist ivuxolimab in advanced cancers. Study-wide context: Intravenous ivuxolimab at 0.01 to 10 mg/kg was given to patients every 2 weeks. Three partial responders included one hepatocellular carcinoma patient and two cutaneous melanoma patients.

Study observations and caveats: The 0.1-3.0 mg/kg partial responders had among the lowest clonal expansion.

The CDR3 contains 16 residues. The trim removed 1 base at V and 1 base at J, leaving 3 bases unmatched. Germline CDR1 is MDHEN and CDR2 is SYDVKM. The data were produced by immunoSEQ multiplex PCR, yet TCRdb's version contains in-frame clones alone and is incomplete. The table records about 34,000 clones, nearly 95% of them present only once. The chain has TRBV28 and TRBJ2-5, with 10 bases that match TRBD2. Specimen: CD4+ or CD8+ T cells sorted from blood, collected in a trial of the OX40 agonist ivuxolimab. The origin of this receptor is an adult with an advanced solid tumor such as melanoma, head and neck, liver or kidney cancer. The CDR3 coding sequence is TGTGCCAGCAGTTTATATAGCGGGGGGATCCAAGAGACCCAGTACTTC. Its translation: CASSLYSGGIQETQYF.